The sequence of this TCR beta chain was determined in a study of blood T cells in healthy people across ages. This clonotype was observed many times. Germline values: CDR1 SGHAT, CDR2 FQNNGV. V was pared by 3 bases and J by 3 bases, with 8 bases between. The CDR3 runs 14 residues. A second PCR of roughly 7 to 11 cycles used a sample-barcoded 5' primer and a J-beta primer mix. TCRdb re-derived calls from the 5' RACE reads in MiXCR, one entry per CDR3 protein. Among approximately 600,000 distinct CDR3 sequences, around 54% were seen once, and the ten largest hold approximately 37%. The sequencing sample was made of blood. The chain carries TRBV11-2 and TRBJ1-4; no firm D call. The sequence was collected from a man aged 60 to 75 in good health. The DNA for the CDR3 is TGTGCCAGCAGCTTCCAGGACCCTAATGAAAAACTGTTTTTT. Residues: CASSFQDPNEKLFF.